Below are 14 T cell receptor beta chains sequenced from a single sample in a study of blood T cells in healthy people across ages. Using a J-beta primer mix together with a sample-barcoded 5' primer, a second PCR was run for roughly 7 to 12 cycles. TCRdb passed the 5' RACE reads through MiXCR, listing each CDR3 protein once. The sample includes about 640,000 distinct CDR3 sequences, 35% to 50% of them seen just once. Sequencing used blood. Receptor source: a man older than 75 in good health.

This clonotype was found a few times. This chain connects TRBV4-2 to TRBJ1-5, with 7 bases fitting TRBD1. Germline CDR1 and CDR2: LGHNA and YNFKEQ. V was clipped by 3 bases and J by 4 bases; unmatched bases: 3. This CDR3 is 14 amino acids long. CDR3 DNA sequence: TGTGCCAGCAGCCACGAACAGGGGAATCAGCCCCAGCATTTT. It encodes CASSHEQGNQPQHF.

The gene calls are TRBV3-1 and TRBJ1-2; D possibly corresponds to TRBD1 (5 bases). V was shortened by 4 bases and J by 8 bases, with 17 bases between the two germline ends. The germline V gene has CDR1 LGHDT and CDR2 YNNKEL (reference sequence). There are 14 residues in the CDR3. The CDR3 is CASSPRDSRKGYTF. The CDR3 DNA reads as TGTGCCAGCAGCCCCCGGGACTCACGGAAGGGCTACACCTTC.

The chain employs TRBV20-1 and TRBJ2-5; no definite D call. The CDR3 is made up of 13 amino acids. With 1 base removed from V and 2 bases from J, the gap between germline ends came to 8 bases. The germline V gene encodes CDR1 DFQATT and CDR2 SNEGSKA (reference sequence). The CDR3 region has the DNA TGCAGTGCTAGAGGTCGGCAGCAAGAGACCCAGTACTTC. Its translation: CSARGRQQETQYF.

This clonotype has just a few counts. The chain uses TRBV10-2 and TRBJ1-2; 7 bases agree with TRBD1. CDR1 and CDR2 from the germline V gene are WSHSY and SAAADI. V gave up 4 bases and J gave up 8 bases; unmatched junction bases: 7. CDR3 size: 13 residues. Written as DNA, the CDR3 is TGCGCCAGCAGTGGTCAACAGGGGCCCGGCTACACCTTC. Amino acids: CASSGQQGPGYTF.

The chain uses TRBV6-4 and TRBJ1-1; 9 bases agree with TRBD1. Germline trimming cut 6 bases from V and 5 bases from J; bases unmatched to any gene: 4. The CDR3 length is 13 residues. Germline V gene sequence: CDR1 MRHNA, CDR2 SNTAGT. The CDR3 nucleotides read TGTGCCAGCAGCGTTGGACAGGGGACTGAAGCTTTCTTT. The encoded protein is CASSVGQGTEAFF.

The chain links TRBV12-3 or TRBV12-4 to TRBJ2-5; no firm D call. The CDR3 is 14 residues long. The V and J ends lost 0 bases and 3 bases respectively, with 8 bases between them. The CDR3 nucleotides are TGTGCCAGCAGTTTAGCGATAGTAAAAGAGACCCAGTACTTC. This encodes CASSLAIVKETQYF.

CDR3 DNA sequence: TGTGCCAGCAGCGTAGTAACCCGGGGAGCAGCGACCCGTGCAACTAATGAAAAACTGTTTTTT. Protein product: CASSVVTRGAATRATNEKLFF. The chain uses TRBV11-2 and TRBJ1-4; D unclear. Trimming took off 5 bases at V and 0 bases at J, with 28 bases between the two ends. The germline V gene has CDR1 SGHAT and CDR2 FQNNGV. This CDR3 contains 21 residues.

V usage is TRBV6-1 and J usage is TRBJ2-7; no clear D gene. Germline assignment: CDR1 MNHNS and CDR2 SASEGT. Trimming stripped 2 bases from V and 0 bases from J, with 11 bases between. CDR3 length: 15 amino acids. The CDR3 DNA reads TGTGCCAGCAGTGAATGGGTCTCGACCTCCTACGAGCAGTACTTC. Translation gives CASSEWVSTSYEQYF.

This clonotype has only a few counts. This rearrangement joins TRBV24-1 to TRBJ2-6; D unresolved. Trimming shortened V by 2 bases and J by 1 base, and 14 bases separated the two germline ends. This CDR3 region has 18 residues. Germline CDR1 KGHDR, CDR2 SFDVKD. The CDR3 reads CATSDYKGSQSGANVLTF. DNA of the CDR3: TGTGCCACCAGTGATTATAAAGGGTCGCAGTCTGGGGCCAACGTCCTGACTTTC.

The CDR3 bases are TGTGCCAGCAGATTCCAGAGAAACACCGGGGAGCTGTTTTTT. Protein sequence: CASRFQRNTGELFF. J is TRBJ2-2 and V is TRBV11-1, with no clear D. Germline CDR1 is SGHAT and CDR2 is FQDESV (reference sequence). This CDR3 spans 14 amino acids. V was pared by 6 bases and J by 2 bases, with 10 bases between.

The CDR3 DNA sequence: TGTGCCAGCAGTTCCCCCCGGCGGGGGGGCACAGATACGCAGTATTTT. Protein: CASSSPRRGGTDTQYF. The chain has TRBV6-5 and TRBJ2-3; 8 positions agree with TRBD2. There are 16 residues in the CDR3. Per the germline V gene, CDR1 is MNHEY and CDR2 is SVGAGI. The V and J ends lost 4 bases and 1 base, in that order; junction bases with no gene match: 7.

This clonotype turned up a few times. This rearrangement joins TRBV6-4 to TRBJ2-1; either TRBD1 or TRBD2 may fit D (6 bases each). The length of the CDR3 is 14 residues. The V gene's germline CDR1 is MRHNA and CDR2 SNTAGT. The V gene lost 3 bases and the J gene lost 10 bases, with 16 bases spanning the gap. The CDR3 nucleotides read TGTGCCAGCAGTGAAGGGGGAGGAAGGCTCGAGCAGTTCTTC. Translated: CASSEGGGRLEQFF.

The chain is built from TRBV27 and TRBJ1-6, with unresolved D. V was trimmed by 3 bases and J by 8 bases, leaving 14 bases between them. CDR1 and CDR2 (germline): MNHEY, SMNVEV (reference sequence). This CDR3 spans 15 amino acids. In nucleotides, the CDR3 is TGTGCCAGCAGTTTTTCTCAGGCGGGAGATTCACCCCTCCACTTT. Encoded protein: CASSFSQAGDSPLHF.

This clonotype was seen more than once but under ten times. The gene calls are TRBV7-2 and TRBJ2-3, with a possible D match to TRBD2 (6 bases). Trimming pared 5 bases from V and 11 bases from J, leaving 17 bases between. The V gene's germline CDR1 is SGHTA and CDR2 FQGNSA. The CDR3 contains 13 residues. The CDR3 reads CASSLGGIYRQYF. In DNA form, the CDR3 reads TGTGCCAGCAGCCTTGGGGGGATCTATAGGCAGTATTTT.